These 3 T cell receptor beta chains originate from one sample sequenced in a study of cytomegalovirus exposure and HLA in healthy donors. Amplification used 60 Vbeta primers and 13 Jbeta primers. Assay used: immunoSEQ multiplex PCR; TCRdb lists only in-frame clones, some missing. The table shows around 210,000 clones, with about 88% occurring only once. The sample comprised PBMCs. Every receptor here comes from a girl aged 2 to 9 in good health and CMV-seronegative.

The rearrangement uses TRBV11-3 and TRBJ2-1; D is perhaps TRBD1 (6 bases). This CDR3 is 14 amino acids long. CDR1 is SGHNT, CDR2 YENEEA, per germline. V was trimmed by 5 bases and J by 1 base, leaving 9 bases between them. CDR3 sequence (DNA): TGTGCCAGCAGCGCCGGACAGTCCTACAATGAGCAGTTCTTC. Translation: CASSAGQSYNEQFF.

The CDR3 nucleotides read TGCAGTGCGGCAGGAAATCAGCCCCAGCATTTT. Translating it yields CSAAGNQPQHF. The chain carries TRBV20-1 and TRBJ1-5, with D unclear. V lost 6 bases and J 4 bases, leaving 7 bases between the germline ends. In germline, CDR1 is DFQATT, CDR2 SNEGSKA (reference sequence). There are 11 residues in the CDR3.

The chain joins TRBV30 to TRBJ2-7; maybe TRBD1 (6 bases). V was cut by 1 base and J by 2 bases, with 6 bases left in between. Germline V CDR1 and CDR2: GTSNPN, SVGIG (reference sequence). This CDR3 has 12 amino acids. CDR3 sequence: CAWSGTAYEQYF. The CDR3 DNA is TGTGCCTGGAGTGGGACAGCCTACGAGCAGTACTTC.